These T cell receptor beta chains were read from a single sample in a study of blood T cell repertoires in COVID-19. TCRdb's table, derived via immunoSEQ multiplex PCR, lists solely in-frame clones and lacks some. Among 70,000 or so clones, approximately 90% were seen once, and the ten largest hold roughly 3.6%. Sequenced material: peripheral blood. These receptors all stem from a man aged 70-80 years with active COVID-19. Both conserved end residues are part of each CDR3.

TRBV19	CASSIHGGQGAPLSGANVPTF
TRBV29-1	CSVKDGGVRAFF
TRBV5-1	CASSPGGAGPGNTIYF
TRBV5-5	CASRFRDRENTEAFF
TRBV10-3	CAISAGTSGGNEQFF
TRBV27	CASSSFTGPQHF
TRBV27	CASSLLRGGLGYEQYF
TRBV7-2	CASSLARNSYNEQFF
TRBV29-1	CSANRWASGRPYNEQFF
TRBV7-2	CASTGTSGRAYEQYF
TRBV2	CASSEFGGGSGRETQYF
TRBV5-4	CASSWGRGGTDTQYF
TRBV6-1	CASSDQLAGTDTQYF
TRBV15	CATSKPGGSYNEQFF
TRBV6-1	CASSEGMASGGLAKNIQYF
TRBV25-1	CASSEWGGSGNTIYF
TRBV6-1	CASSEGGLVRNEQFF
TRBV27	CASSPTSSYNSPLHF
TRBV19	CARPDGLGGYNEQFF
TRBV24-1	CATGTSGNGQDGYNEQFF
TRBV9	CASSVGGPPIGEKLFF
TRBV4-1	CASSQPGTGAYEQYF
TRBV5-1	CASKAGQGYYEQYF
TRBV9	CASSPPSGRGAKNIQYF
TRBV30	CAWKTGPYEQYF
TRBV19	CASSIPPGQGGRDTQYF
TRBV20-1	CSADSGYEQYF
TRBV6-2/TRBV6-3	CASSYSGRAHYEQYF
TRBV7-6	CASSSLRPGSYNEQFF
TRBV6-6	CASGGDEQYF
TRBV2	CASRSGGHDNSPLHF